What follows are 8 T cell receptor beta chains derived from one specimen sequenced in a study of blood T cells in healthy people across ages. Then a second PCR, running about 6 to 12 cycles, was carried out with a sample-barcoded 5' primer and a J-beta primer mix. TCRdb re-called the 5' RACE reads through MiXCR, storing one row per CDR3 protein. Of more than 650,000 distinct CDR3 sequences listed, 22% were seen once; the top ten hold roughly 22%. Sequenced sample: blood. The receptor source for this set is a man between 65 and 85 years old in good health.

V gene TRBV10-3 combines with J gene TRBJ2-5; D is tentatively TRBD1 or TRBD2 (5 bases each). Per germline, CDR1 ENHRY and CDR2 SYGVKD. The CDR3 sequence is 13 residues long. The V and J ends lost 8 bases and 0 bases respectively, with 10 bases between them. The DNA for the CDR3 is TGTGCCATCTCGGGGCCGAACCAAGAGACCCAGTACTTC. It yields the protein CAISGPNQETQYF.

This clonotype was seen ten or more times. The chain uses TRBV7-6 and TRBJ1-2, with D possibly TRBD1 on 5 matching bases. Germline V gene lookup returns CDR1 SGHVS and CDR2 FNYEAQ. V lost 5 bases, J lost 6 bases, and 13 bases lay in between. The CDR3 sequence is 13 residues long. The CDR3: CASSKGLTDGYTF. In nucleotides, the CDR3 is TGTGCCAGCAGCAAGGGGCTTACGGATGGCTACACCTTC.

The V call is TRBV12-3 or TRBV12-4, the J call TRBJ2-3; 7 bases fit TRBD2. This CDR3 comprises 17 residues. Losses at the gene ends were 5 bases for V and 5 bases for J; bases not matched to a gene: 16. DNA of the CDR3: TGTGCCAGCAGTCCCGGTTTTGGGGGAGGGCCGATAGATACGCAGTATTTT. As protein: CASSPGFGGGPIDTQYF.

This clonotype was observed a few times. The CDR3 sequence: CASSQGGMTGQETQYF. The CDR3 nucleotides are TGTGCCAGCAGCCAGGGGGGAATGACAGGCCAAGAGACCCAGTACTTC. The chain links TRBV14 to TRBJ2-5; D tentatively fits TRBD1 or TRBD2 (6 bases each). Trimming left V 3 bases short and J 1 base short, with 15 bases between. The CDR3 spans 16 residues. From germline, CDR1 is SGHDN and CDR2 FVKESK.

CDR3 sequence (DNA): TGCGCCAGCAGCCAAGATCGCATTTGGGCCGGGGAGCTGTTTTTT. It is translated as CASSQDRIWAGELFF. The genes are TRBV4-1 and TRBJ2-2; D gene unclear. CDR1 is MGHRA and CDR2 is YSYEKL in the germline V gene. The ends were cut back, 0 bases at V and 6 bases at J, with 11 bases in the middle. The CDR3 contains 15 residues.

The chain joins TRBV20-1 to TRBJ2-5; D uncertain. The CDR3 covers 12 residues. V lost 3 bases and J lost 5, with 10 bases in between. CDR1 and CDR2 (germline): DFQATT, SNEGSKA (reference sequence). The CDR3 nucleotides read TGCAGTGCTAGTAGTAGTTCGGAGACCCAGTACTTC. Translating gives CSASSSSETQYF.

V usage is TRBV6-6 and J usage is TRBJ1-2, with D maybe TRBD1 (6 bases). V was cut by 7 bases and J by 4 bases, with 19 bases left in between. From germline, CDR1 is MNHNY and CDR2 SVGAGI (reference sequence). This CDR3 has 15 residues. The CDR3 DNA follows: TGTGCCAGCACCCCTGACGGGGGGCTCGGCTATGGCTACACCTTC. Translating gives CASTPDGGLGYGYTF.

This clonotype was seen at least ten times. The chain combines TRBV7-2 with TRBJ2-2; 11 bases map to TRBD2. After removal of 5 bases from V and 5 bases from J, the junction contained 10 bases not matched to a gene. CDR3 length: 17 amino acids. CDR1 is SGHTA, CDR2 FQGNSA, per germline. As DNA, the CDR3 is TGTGCCAGCAGCCTTGATTTAGCGGGGGGGCAAACCGGGGAGCTGTTTTTT. It yields the protein CASSLDLAGGQTGELFF.